One sample yielded the 32 T cell receptor beta chains listed below, sequenced in a study of type 1 and type 2 diabetes patients. PCR was run on genomic DNA. Multiplex PCR with 30 forward and 13 reverse primers amplified the TCR beta CDR3. TCRdb independently ran MiXCR on the multiplex PCR reads; one entry per CDR3 protein. Among 250,000 or so distinct CDR3 sequences listed, over 45% were seen once. The sample consisted of peripheral blood mononuclear cells (PBMCs). These receptors originate from a man between 18 and 29 years old with type 2 diabetes.

This chain uses TRBV7-8 with TRBJ2-7; a weak D match, TRBD1 (6 bases). V was cut by 8 bases and J by 1 base, with 12 bases left in between. The CDR3 has 13 residues. CDR1 SGHVS and CDR2 FQNEAQ come from the germline V gene. CDR3 bases: TGTGCCAGCGCCTACAGGGAATCCTACGAGCAGTACTTC. This sequence encodes CASAYRESYEQYF.

This clonotype was counted only a few times. The rearrangement uses TRBV7-8 and TRBJ2-1; D is possibly TRBD1 (6 bases). V was pared by 4 bases and J by 3 bases, with 16 bases between. CDR3 length: 16 amino acids. Germline V gene data show CDR1 as SGHVS and CDR2 as FQNEAQ. CDR3 sequence (DNA): TGTGCCAGCAGCTGGGACATCTCGAATTTCTACAATGAGCAGTTCTTC. Translation gives CASSWDISNFYNEQFF.

The chain has TRBV7-3 and TRBJ2-5; 15 bases align to TRBD2. This CDR3 is built from 17 residues. CDR1 SGHTA and CDR2 FQGTGA come from the germline V gene. Trimming cost V 5 bases and J 4 bases; bases outside gene matches: 8. The CDR3 region is CASSPGLAGGKGETQYF. CDR3 DNA sequence: TGTGCCAGCAGCCCGGGACTAGCGGGAGGAAAGGGAGAGACCCAGTACTTC.

The rearrangement uses TRBV2 and TRBJ2-1; weak D call: TRBD1 (6 bases). The CDR3 has 14 residues. Germline CDR1 is SNHLY and CDR2 is FYNNEI. V lost 8 bases and J 6 bases, leaving 17 bases between the germline ends. The CDR3 is CASGNRALTNEQFF. The CDR3 DNA sequence: TGTGCCAGCGGTAACAGGGCTTTGACCAATGAGCAGTTCTTC.

This clonotype came up a few times. J is TRBJ2-1 and V is TRBV20-1; the D is unclear. CDR1 DFQATT and CDR2 SNEGSKA come from the germline V gene (reference sequence). The ends were cut back, 5 bases at V and 3 bases at J, with 17 bases in the middle. The CDR3 runs 15 residues. The CDR3 bases are TGCAGTGCTTTCCTCACGGAACCCCTCTACAATGAGCAGTTCTTC. This encodes CSAFLTEPLYNEQFF.

The chain joins TRBV2 to TRBJ1-6; D gene unclear. The germline V gene has CDR1 SNHLY and CDR2 FYNNEI. The V end lost 7 bases, the J end lost 10 bases, and 14 bases lay between the germline ends. The CDR3 is 13 amino acids. The CDR3 here is CASKLGRESPLHF. The CDR3 region has the DNA TGTGCCAGCAAACTGGGCAGAGAATCACCCCTCCACTTT.

The chain carries TRBV27 and TRBJ2-5; D is tentatively TRBD1 or TRBD2 (5 bases each). The CDR3 totals 15 residues. The V end lost 5 bases, the J end lost 1 base, and 14 bases lay between the germline ends. Germline CDR1 is MNHEY and CDR2 is SMNVEV (reference sequence). This CDR3 reads CASSRGRRAQETQYF. CDR3 DNA sequence: TGTGCCAGCAGTCGGGGCAGGAGAGCCCAAGAGACCCAGTACTTC.

The chain couples TRBV27 to TRBJ1-5; D gene uncertain. This CDR3 contains 14 residues. Per the germline V gene, CDR1 is MNHEY and CDR2 is SMNVEV (reference sequence). Between the trimmed V and J ends, which lost 0 bases and 2 bases, there was a span of 5 bases. This CDR3 is CASSLSGRNQPQHF. In DNA form, the CDR3 reads TGTGCCAGCAGTTTATCAGGGCGCAATCAGCCCCAGCATTTT.

The chain couples TRBV18 to TRBJ1-6, with D tentatively TRBD1 (6 bases). Germline values: CDR1 KGHSH, CDR2 LQKENI. CDR3 length equals 15 residues. The V end was cut by 3 bases, the J end by 7 bases, with 13 bases between. CDR3 loop: CASSPTGVGNSPLHF. The CDR3 DNA reads TGTGCCAGCTCACCGACAGGTGTGGGAAATTCACCCCTCCACTTT.

This clonotype was recorded at least ten times. The chain employs TRBV30 and TRBJ1-1, with 7 positions matching TRBD1. CDR3 size: 14 residues. Unmatched junction bases numbered 12, after V lost 3 bases and J lost 8 bases. The V gene's germline CDR1 is GTSNPN and CDR2 SVGIG (reference sequence). The CDR3 region has the DNA TGTGCCTGGAGGGACGCGTCAGGGGGTACAGAAGCTTTCTTT. This codes for CAWRDASGGTEAFF.

V and J are TRBV19 and TRBJ1-1; 11 positions agree with TRBD1. Germline values: CDR1 LNHDA, CDR2 SQIVND (reference sequence). The CDR3 runs 16 residues. V lost 1 base and J lost 3; bases outside the gene matches: 4. In nucleotides, the CDR3 is TGTGCCAGTAGTATAGGGACAGGGGGCTGGGACACTGAAGCTTTCTTT. Protein sequence: CASSIGTGGWDTEAFF. The full variable domain, with the rest looked up from reference TRBV19 and TRBJ1-1, is DGGITQSPKYLFRKEGQNVTLSCEQNLNHDAMYWYRQDPGQGLRLIYYSQIVNDFQKGDIAEGYSVSREKKESFPLTVTSAQKNPTAFYLCASSIGTGGWDTEAFFGQGTRLTVV.

The gene calls are TRBV28 and TRBJ2-7; TRBD2 aligns across 13 bases. Germline lookup yields CDR1 MDHEN and CDR2 SYDVKM. This CDR3 has 14 residues. V lost 5 bases, J lost 6 bases, and 4 bases stayed unmatched. As DNA, the CDR3 is TGTGCCAGCAGTATCGGACTAGCGGGAGCCGAGCAGTACTTC. Protein product: CASSIGLAGAEQYF.

Comments on this clonotype: The germline gene is not matched at one end of the junction; a read error may be the cause. The chain carries TRBV12-3 or TRBV12-4 and TRBJ2-7, with D perhaps TRBD1 or TRBD2 (5 bases each). The CDR3 is 15 amino acids. This CDR3 is CASRLAPGPYYEQYF. DNA of the CDR3: TGTGCCAGCAGATTAGCGCCGGGACCATACTACGAGCAGTACTTC.

Turning to this clonotype: Lacking the conserved final phenylalanine or tryptophan, this CDR3 likely reflects a read error. V gene TRBV30 combines with J gene TRBJ1-1; 8 bases fit TRBD1. With V trimmed by 3 bases and J by 6 bases, 3 bases remained unmatched. There are 12 residues in the CDR3. Germline CDR1 GTSNPN, CDR2 SVGIG (reference sequence). The CDR3 region is CAWSVTGAEAFS. The DNA of the CDR3 is TGTGCCTGGAGCGTGACAGGGGCTGAAGCTTTCTCT.

This rearrangement joins TRBV6-1 to TRBJ1-2; the D gene is possibly TRBD1 (6 bases). With 4 bases removed from V and 8 bases from J, the gap between germline ends came to 14 bases. Germline V gene data show CDR1 as MNHNS and CDR2 as SASEGT. The CDR3 has 13 residues. For the CDR3, the DNA is TGTGCCAGCAGTGCACAGGGAAGGGAAGGCTACACCTTC. Translated, it gives CASSAQGREGYTF.

This clonotype was seen once. A much larger clone lies a single base off, so this may be a read error. The V and J genes are TRBV10-1 and TRBJ2-7; 8 bases map to TRBD1. V gave up 0 bases and J gave up 7 bases; unmatched junction bases: 8. From germline, CDR1 is WNHNN and CDR2 SYGVQD (reference sequence). The CDR3 is made up of 15 amino acids. CDR3 nucleotides: TGCGCCAGCAGTGAGTCTCAGGGGGCCTCGGAAGAGCAGTACTTC. This translates into CASSESQGASEEQYF.

This clonotype was counted once. A clone one base away is much larger, so this may be a read error. The rearrangement uses TRBV30 and TRBJ2-7, with D perhaps assigned TRBD1 or TRBD2 (5 bases each). Germline lookup yields CDR1 GTSNPN and CDR2 SVGIG (reference sequence). The CDR3 extends over 12 amino acids. CDR3 coding DNA: TGTGCCTGGAGTGTACGAGGGGACGAGCGGTACTTC. This sequence encodes CAWSVRGDERYF.

This clonotype was detected a few times. The gene calls are TRBV7-2 and TRBJ2-3, with TRBD2 as a possible D gene (6 bases). The CDR3 extends over 16 amino acids. Trimming took off 7 bases at V and 2 bases at J, with 19 bases between the two ends. Germline V lookup: CDR1 SGHTA, CDR2 FQGNSA. CDR3 DNA: TGTGCCAGCACGCACCGGGACTCCACCTTCACAGATACGCAGTATTTT. This translates into CASTHRDSTFTDTQYF. Together with reference TRBV7-2 and TRBJ2-3, the CDR3 gives the full variable domain: GAGVSQSPSNKVTEKGKDVELRCDPISGHTALYWYRQSLGQGLEFLIYFQGNSAPDKSGLPSDRFSAERTGGSVSTLTIQRTQQEDSAVYLCASTHRDSTFTDTQYFGPGTRLTVL.

This rearrangement joins TRBV10-2 to TRBJ1-1, with D possibly TRBD1 on 5 matching bases. Per germline, CDR1 WSHSY and CDR2 SAAADI. With 2 bases removed from V and 8 bases from J, the gap between germline ends came to 9 bases. The CDR3 extends over 12 amino acids. The CDR3 region has the DNA TGCGCCAGCAGTGAGGGGGGTTGGGAAGCTTTCTTT. Amino acids: CASSEGGWEAFF.

This clonotype occurred a few times. V and J are TRBV19 and TRBJ2-7; the D gene could be TRBD1 or TRBD2 (5 bases each). The CDR3 has 15 residues. The V and J ends lost 3 bases and 2 bases respectively, with 14 bases between them. CDR1 and CDR2 (germline): LNHDA, SQIVND (reference sequence). The CDR3 bases are TGTGCCAGTAGTATGGGAGAGGCAGGGACCTACGAGCAGTACTTC. It encodes CASSMGEAGTYEQYF.

The V and J genes are TRBV27 and TRBJ2-7; 7 bases are a match to TRBD2. The CDR3 consists of 15 residues. Unmatched junction bases numbered 4, after V lost 2 bases and J lost 0 bases. Germline V gives CDR1 MNHEY, CDR2 SMNVEV (reference sequence). The CDR3 DNA is TGTGCCAGCAGTTTAGCTCCTAGCGGCTCCTACGAGCAGTACTTC. Translation: CASSLAPSGSYEQYF.

CDR3 sequence (DNA): TGCGCCAGCAGCGGAGGGACAGGGGGGACTGAAGCTTTCTTT. Encoded protein: CASSGGTGGTEAFF. This chain links TRBV5-1 with TRBJ1-1; 11 nucleotides match TRBD1. V dropped 4 bases and J dropped 5; count of bases not matched to a gene: 4. CDR1 and CDR2 (germline): SGHRS, YFSETQ. The CDR3 loop spans 14 amino acids.

In the case of this clonotype: Compared with germline, one end of the junction differs, possibly owing to a read error. The CDR3 DNA sequence: TGTACCAGTCGACAGGGCTATGAGCAGTTCTTC. Its translation is CTSRQGYEQFF. The V call is TRBV6-5, the J call TRBJ2-1, with 7 bases matching TRBD1. The germline CDR1 and CDR2 sequences are MNHEY and SVGAGI. This CDR3 has 11 residues.

The chain is built from TRBV4-1 and TRBJ2-3; 7 positions agree with TRBD2. This CDR3 has 15 residues. With V trimmed by 4 bases and J by 4 bases, 8 bases remained unmatched. Germline CDR1 reads MGHRA; CDR2 reads YSYEKL. The CDR3 region is CASSPGEGLSDTQYF. The CDR3, as DNA: TGCGCCAGCAGCCCGGGGGAGGGTTTGTCAGATACGCAGTATTTT.

The rearrangement joins TRBV18 to TRBJ1-1; D is undetermined. V lost 3 bases to trimming and J lost 8 bases, with 13 bases between them. This CDR3 region has 13 residues. In germline, CDR1 is KGHSH, CDR2 LQKENI. The CDR3 nucleotides read TGTGCCAGCTCACCGTCTCAGACCGAAGAAGCTTTCTTT. Translation: CASSPSQTEEAFF.

The chain recombines TRBV30 with TRBJ1-1, with 9 bases fitting TRBD1. V gave up 2 bases and J gave up 8 bases; unmatched junction bases: 3. Germline CDR1 is GTSNPN and CDR2 is SVGIG (reference sequence). CDR3 length: 12 residues. In DNA, the CDR3 is TGTGCCTGGAGTCAAACAGGGGGCGAAGCTTTCTTT. Translated: CAWSQTGGEAFF.

Note on this clonotype: Likely a read error: the CDR3 ends without its conserved phenylalanine or tryptophan. Because the CDR3's place on the DNA is in doubt, the DNA is left out and the CDR3 is given as listed by TCRdb. The chain has TRBV19 and TRBJ2-5; the DNA was not used to check the table's D call, TRBD1. The germline CDR1 and CDR2 sequences are LNHDA and SQIVND (reference sequence). The CDR3 spans 10 amino acids, including both terminal residues. CDR3 residues: CASSSWTGTL.

This sequence joins TRBV7-3 and TRBJ1-1; no clear D gene. There are 13 residues in the CDR3. CDR1 and CDR2 (germline): SGHTA, FQGTGA. V lost 5 bases and J lost 1, with 8 bases in between. The CDR3: CASSPMGNTEAFF. Written as DNA, the CDR3 is TGTGCCAGCAGCCCTATGGGGAACACTGAAGCTTTCTTT.

This sequence joins TRBV11-2 and TRBJ2-5; 7 nucleotides line up with TRBD1. V gave up 5 bases and J gave up 4 bases; unmatched junction bases: 7. Germline V gives CDR1 SGHAT, CDR2 FQNNGV. The CDR3 covers 14 residues. This CDR3 reads CASSQPTGRETQYF. The CDR3 DNA follows: TGTGCCAGCAGCCAGCCGACAGGGAGAGAGACCCAGTACTTC.

The sample holds one count of this clonotype. This sequence joins TRBV15 and TRBJ1-4; D gene unclear. Trimming stripped 3 bases from V and 12 bases from J, with 23 bases between. Looked up from germline, CDR1 is LNHNV and CDR2 is YYDKDF (reference sequence). This CDR3 contains 16 residues. The CDR3 DNA reads TGTGCCACCAGCAGTGAACGGACGGTATCTTACGAAGAACTGTTTTTT. Protein: CATSSERTVSYEELFF.

This chain joins TRBV6-6 and TRBJ1-1; D remains ambiguous. V lost 4 bases and J 5 bases, leaving 8 bases between the germline ends. This CDR3 spans 12 amino acids. CDR1 MNHNY and CDR2 SVGAGI come from the germline V gene (reference sequence). The CDR3, as DNA: TGTGCCAGCAGTTTGTGGGATACTGAAGCTTTCTTT. Protein: CASSLWDTEAFF.

This chain joins TRBV19 and TRBJ2-5, with 7 bases lining up with TRBD1. CDR3 size: 12 residues. Germline values: CDR1 LNHDA, CDR2 SQIVND (reference sequence). J gave up 2 bases and V 11 bases, and 5 bases lay outside the gene matches. The CDR3 spells CAEGRGQETQYF. CDR3 nucleotide sequence: TGTGCCGAGGGCAGGGGGCAAGAGACCCAGTACTTC.